The 13 T cell receptor beta chains below were found in one sample sequenced in a study of T-cell memory formation after mild COVID-19. TCRdb ran MiXCR on the 5' RACE reads and lists one entry per CDR3 protein. This table has 200,000 to 250,000 distinct CDR3 sequences, roughly 27% appearing once. The sample comprised PBMCs or a T cell subset sorted from them (not recorded which). Receptors originate from an adult woman who had mild COVID-19 (a few samples of this study predate the infection). Cell type and time point are not known.

This clonotype appeared a few times. J is TRBJ1-1 and V is TRBV6-1; D remains ambiguous. CDR1 is MNHNS, CDR2 SASEGT, per germline. This CDR3 contains 15 residues. V lost 1 base, J lost 4 bases, and 13 bases lay in between. This CDR3 reads CASSEDPGLVTEAFF. In nucleotides, the CDR3 is TGTGCCAGCAGTGAAGATCCGGGTTTAGTCACTGAAGCTTTCTTT.

This clonotype was counted a few times. V is TRBV5-1 and J is TRBJ1-2, with D possibly TRBD1 on 5 matching bases. V was pared by 4 bases and J by 5 bases, with 12 bases between. CDR1 SGHRS and CDR2 YFSETQ come from the germline V gene. The CDR3 length is 13 residues. CDR3 sequence: CASSGASGYGYTF. The CDR3 bases are TGCGCCAGCAGCGGGGCAAGTGGGTATGGCTACACCTTC.

The chain links TRBV2 to TRBJ2-1, with 9 bases that match TRBD2. The CDR3 extends over 17 amino acids. Germline V CDR1 and CDR2: SNHLY, FYNNEI. V dropped 2 bases and J dropped 2; count of bases not matched to a gene: 7. The CDR3 coding sequence is TGTGCCAGCAGTGAATACCCAGCGGGAGGAACCTACAATGAGCAGTTCTTC. Its protein product is CASSEYPAGGTYNEQFF. Complete variable domain (other parts from reference TRBV2 and TRBJ2-1): EPEVTQTPSHQVTQMGQEVILRCVPISNHLYFYWYRQILGQKVEFLVSFYNNEISEKSEIFDDQFSVERPDGSNFTLKIRSTKLEDSAMYFCASSEYPAGGTYNEQFFGPGTRLTVL.

CDR3 bases: TGTGCCACCAGTCCGCCCTTGAGGTCTTACTACGAGCAGTACTTC. It specifies CATSPPLRSYYEQYF. The chain employs TRBV24-1 and TRBJ2-7, with no clear D. The V end was cut by 6 bases, the J end by 3 bases, with 17 bases between. The CDR3 runs to 15 residues. Germline V gene sequence: CDR1 KGHDR, CDR2 SFDVKD.

The V gene is TRBV29-1, the J gene TRBJ2-7; 10 bases align to TRBD1. CDR1 is SQVTM and CDR2 is ANQGSEA in the germline V gene. With V trimmed by 2 bases and J by 2 bases, 15 bases remained unmatched. This CDR3 comprises 18 residues. DNA of the CDR3: TGCAGCGTTGAATTAGTGGGGACAGGGGAAGGATATACCTACGAGCAGTACTTC. This encodes CSVELVGTGEGYTYEQYF.

This clonotype occurred many times. The chain joins TRBV20-1 to TRBJ2-7; D gene ambiguous. With 5 bases removed from V and 1 base from J, the gap between germline ends came to 15 bases. Germline loops: CDR1 DFQATT, CDR2 SNEGSKA (reference sequence). The CDR3 runs 14 residues. In DNA, the CDR3 is TGCAGTGCTGAGGACCTATCTAATTCCTACGAGCAGTACTTC. Its protein is CSAEDLSNSYEQYF.

The chain links TRBV5-1 to TRBJ1-2; 8 bases agree with TRBD1. Per germline, CDR1 SGHRS and CDR2 YFSETQ. The CDR3 length is 12 residues. V was clipped by 0 bases and J by 8 bases; unmatched bases: 0. In DNA, the CDR3 is TGCGCCAGCAGCTTGGACAGGGGGGGCTACACCTTC. Amino acids: CASSLDRGGYTF.

This chain uses TRBV27 with TRBJ2-7, with D possibly matching TRBD2 (5 bases). Germline CDR1 reads MNHEY; CDR2 reads SMNVEV (reference sequence). Trimming took off 6 bases at V and 3 bases at J, with 21 bases between the two ends. The CDR3 is 16 amino acids. CDR3 in amino acids: CASRIFRGNGDYEQYF. CDR3 bases: TGTGCCAGCAGGATATTTCGGGGTAACGGGGACTACGAGCAGTACTTC.

This clonotype was observed a few times. The gene calls are TRBV12-3 or TRBV12-4 and TRBJ2-7, with 14 bases fitting TRBD2. The CDR3 totals 14 residues. V gave up 7 bases and J gave up 6 bases; unmatched junction bases: 5. The CDR3 bases are TGTGCCAGCACCCCGGGACTAGCGGGGGTCGAGCAGTACTTC. The encoded protein is CASTPGLAGVEQYF.

V usage is TRBV10-3 and J usage is TRBJ2-3; possibly TRBD1 for D (6 bases). V lost 0 bases and J 3 bases, leaving 19 bases between the germline ends. The length of the CDR3 is 18 residues. Germline V gives CDR1 ENHRY, CDR2 SYGVKD. CDR3 in DNA: TGTGCCATCAGTGAGTCGAACATCCAGGGGCGGTGGACAGATACGCAGTATTTT. This gives the protein CAISESNIQGRWTDTQYF.

J is TRBJ2-7 and V is TRBV6-5, with TRBD1 identical over 8 bases. J was trimmed by 1 base and V by 5 bases; bases with no gene match: 7. Looked up from germline, CDR1 is MNHEY and CDR2 is SVGAGI. This CDR3 region has 15 residues. The CDR3 reads CASSIAGTGSYEQYF. For the CDR3, the DNA is TGTGCCAGCAGTATCGCCGGGACAGGATCCTACGAGCAGTACTTC.

Many counts were recorded for this clonotype. The chain links TRBV2 to TRBJ2-5, with unresolved D. The CDR3 runs 15 residues. Per the germline V gene, CDR1 is SNHLY and CDR2 is FYNNEI. Trimming shortened V by 5 bases and J by 4 bases, and 17 bases separated the two germline ends. The CDR3 loop is CASSLNPQPPETQYF. The DNA of the CDR3 is TGTGCCAGCAGTCTGAACCCACAGCCCCCAGAGACCCAGTACTTC.

The chain couples TRBV6-2 or TRBV6-3 to TRBJ2-7, with 9 bases matching TRBD1. Germline V gives CDR1 MNHEY, CDR2 SVGEGT. V dropped 6 bases and J dropped 2; count of bases not matched to a gene: 2. This CDR3 region has 13 residues. The CDR3 DNA reads TGTGCCAGCAGAGGACAGGGGACCTACGAGCAGTACTTC. It is translated as CASRGQGTYEQYF.